This T cell receptor beta chain derives from a study of OX40 agonist ivuxolimab in advanced cancers. The study sampled blood at baseline, cycle 4 day 1, and cycle 7 day 1. Study results and limitations: Circulating CD4+ and CD8+ T cells showed clonal expansion by week 6 at 0.1 to 3.0 mg/kg. People who partly responded at 0.1-3.0 mg/kg had some of the least clonal expansion seen.

Germline trimming cut 6 bases from V and 4 bases from J; bases unmatched to any gene: 6. Germline values: CDR1 ENHRY, CDR2 SYGVKD. CDR3 size: 15 residues. Using immunoSEQ multiplex PCR, the repertoire was profiled, and TCRdb retains in-frame clones only, with some absent. The sample lists over 30,000 clones; about 90% were seen once. In its sample, this clone was seen once. The target antigen is unknown. The clonotype was recovered from an adult with an advanced solid tumor such as melanoma, head and neck, liver or kidney cancer. This material consisted of CD4+ or CD8+ T cells sorted from blood, taken in a trial of the OX40 agonist ivuxolimab. V and J are TRBV10-3 and TRBJ2-3, with TRBD2 matching over 11 bases. The DNA for the CDR3 is TGTGCCATCAGCCCTAGCGGGGGGTGGGCAGATACGCAGTATTTT. It is translated as CAISPSGGWADTQYF.